A selection of T cell receptor beta chains follows, all from one sample in a study of identical twins. TCRdb analysed the 5' RACE reads with MiXCR anew, one entry per CDR3 protein. The table lists a few hundred thousand distinct CDR3 sequences, around 15% of them singletons. These records were also assigned to another study, of yellow fever vaccine responses in identical twins.

The sample consisted of CD4+ T cells sorted from blood. The source of these receptors is a woman in her late teens or twenties in good health. CDR3s include the opening cysteine and the closing phenylalanine or tryptophan. Each record gives: CDR3 DNA, CDR3 protein, V gene, clone size, D gene, J gene. D genes are given only for firm matches. Some rows mark clone size as missing; the rest say once, few, many or name a class of expanded clone.

TGCGCCAGCAGCTTTGAGACAGGGTCGAACACCGGGGAGCTGTTTTTT	CASSFETGSNTGELFF	TRBV5-1	.	TRBD1	TRBJ2-2
TGTGCCAGCAGCATGAACAGCTATGGCTACACCTTC	CASSMNSYGYTF	TRBV5-4	.	.	TRBJ1-2
TGTGCCAGTAGTGTGGACAGGGAGGGTCAGCCCCAGCATTTT	CASSVDREGQPQHF	TRBV19	few	TRBD1	TRBJ1-5
TGTGCCAGCAGTTACGAGCGGAAAGCATCCTACGAGCAGTACTTC	CASSYERKASYEQYF	TRBV6-5	.	.	TRBJ2-7
TGTGCCAGCAGCCCCGGGACTAGCGGGGGGCTTATTACGCAGTATTTT	CASSPGTSGGLITQYF	TRBV11-2	many	TRBD2	TRBJ2-3
TGTGCCAGCAGCTTAGGGTGGGGATCCGTCACTGAAGCTTTCTTT	CASSLGWGSVTEAFF	TRBV11-2	few	.	TRBJ1-1
TGTGCCAGCAGCGTAGGACAGGGCTATAATTCACCCCTCCACTTT	CASSVGQGYNSPLHF	TRBV9	.	TRBD1	TRBJ1-6
TGCGCCAGCAGCTTGGTGGGCTTCACAGATACGCAGTATTTT	CASSLVGFTDTQYF	TRBV5-1	many	.	TRBJ2-3
TGTGCCACCAGTGACGCCGGACTAGCGGGAGTTGAGCAGTTCTTC	CATSDAGLAGVEQFF	TRBV24-1	.	TRBD2	TRBJ2-1
TGTGCCAGCAGCCCTATGGGACAGGGGAACGAGCAGTACTTC	CASSPMGQGNEQYF	TRBV4-2	few	TRBD1	TRBJ2-7
TGTGCCAGCAGTTTTACGGGGAACGCAGATACGCAGTATTTT	CASSFTGNADTQYF	TRBV12-3/TRBV12-4	few	.	TRBJ2-3
TGTGCCAGCAGTTTAGGGACTAGCGGGATCTATGAGCAGTTCTTC	CASSLGTSGIYEQFF	TRBV28	few	TRBD2	TRBJ2-1
TGTGCCAGCAATCCCAGTTCGACAGCAAACACTGAAGCTTTCTTT	CASNPSSTANTEAFF	TRBV6-1	few	.	TRBJ1-1
TGTGCCAGCAGCCAAGATTCCGGACAGCTTTACAATGAGCAGTTCTTC	CASSQDSGQLYNEQFF	TRBV3-1	many	.	TRBJ2-1
TGTGCCAGCAGTTATACAGGAGCTAGGAATGGCTACACCTTC	CASSYTGARNGYTF	TRBV28	few	.	TRBJ1-2
TGTGCCAGCAGCCAAGGCGGCCAGGGGGTTGACGGGGAGCTGTTTTTT	CASSQGGQGVDGELFF	TRBV3-1	.	TRBD1	TRBJ2-2
TGTGCCAGCATCAGGCACTCTGGGACTGTGAAAGAGCAGTACTTC	CASIRHSGTVKEQYF	TRBV27	few	.	TRBJ2-7
TGTGCCAGCAGTTTATCGGCACCTGGGGACTATGGCTACACCTTC	CASSLSAPGDYGYTF	TRBV27	few	.	TRBJ1-2
TGTGCCAGCAGCCAGAACAGGGAGATTAGCCTCTTC	CASSQNREISLF	TRBV4-2	.	.	TRBJ1-2
TGTGCCAGCAGCCAAGAGTGGGGTAGCGGACTTTCCTACAATGAGCAGTTCTTC	CASSQEWGSGLSYNEQFF	TRBV3-1	few	.	TRBJ2-1
TGTGCCAGCAGCCCCGCGGGTTACTCCTACAATGAGCAGTTCTTC	CASSPAGYSYNEQFF	TRBV7-2	.	.	TRBJ2-1